A single T cell receptor beta chain is shown here with its context. Just one base apart from a much larger clone, this may be a read error. These data originate in a study of blood T cell repertoires in COVID-19. At the level of the study: Whether acute or convalescent, the COVID-19 samples came from the United States, Italy and Spain.

In the authors' methods: Reference gene primers were amplified, and this amplification served to estimate nucleated cell counts. The assay was immunoSEQ multiplex PCR, and TCRdb's table has in-frame clones only and misses some. That table furnishes V, J and clone size, whereas the DNA furnished D and trimming. Counted here are 200,000 to 300,000 clones, roughly four fifths occurring once; the ten biggest clones make up 6.5% to 8.5%. There are 15 residues in the CDR3. The V gene's germline CDR1 is SGHNT and CDR2 YYREEE (reference sequence). V shed 4 bases, J shed 4 bases, and the junction held 2 bases outside the gene matches.

This sequence was found in a woman at least 80 years old with COVID-19, enrolled during active disease. The chain joins TRBV5-4 to TRBJ2-3; TRBD2 agrees at 14 bases. Material for sequencing was peripheral blood. The CDR3 spells CASSRLAGGPDTQYF. The CDR3 region has the DNA TGTGCCAGCAGCCGACTAGCGGGAGGGCCAGATACGCAGTATTTT. The full variable domain, rest sourced from reference TRBV5-4 and TRBJ2-3, is ETGVTQSPTHLIKTRGQQVTLRCSSQSGHNTVSWYQQALGQGPQFIFQYYREEENGRGNFPPRFSGLQFPNYSSELNVNALELDDSALYLCASSRLAGGPDTQYFGPGTRLTVL.